This T cell receptor beta chain was sequenced during a study of T cell changes during pregnancy in multiple sclerosis. V was cut by 5 bases and J by 3 bases, with 13 bases left in between. Germline CDR1 is MDHEN and CDR2 is SYDVKM. The CDR3 is made up of 14 amino acids. The protocol was immunoSEQ multiplex PCR, while the TCRdb copy is restricted to in-frame clones and leaves out a portion. Of 30,000 to 40,000 clones in the sample, roughly nine tenths were seen once. The rearrangement uses TRBV28 and TRBJ1-1; no clear D gene. The sample here was CD4+ T cells from peripheral blood mononuclear cells, taken in the third trimester of pregnancy. The clonotype originates from a female donor in good health, enrolled as a control in a pregnancy study. CDR3 coding DNA: TGTGCCAGCAGTCTACACGCCAGGCACACTGAAGCTTTCTTT. Protein product: CASSLHARHTEAFF.